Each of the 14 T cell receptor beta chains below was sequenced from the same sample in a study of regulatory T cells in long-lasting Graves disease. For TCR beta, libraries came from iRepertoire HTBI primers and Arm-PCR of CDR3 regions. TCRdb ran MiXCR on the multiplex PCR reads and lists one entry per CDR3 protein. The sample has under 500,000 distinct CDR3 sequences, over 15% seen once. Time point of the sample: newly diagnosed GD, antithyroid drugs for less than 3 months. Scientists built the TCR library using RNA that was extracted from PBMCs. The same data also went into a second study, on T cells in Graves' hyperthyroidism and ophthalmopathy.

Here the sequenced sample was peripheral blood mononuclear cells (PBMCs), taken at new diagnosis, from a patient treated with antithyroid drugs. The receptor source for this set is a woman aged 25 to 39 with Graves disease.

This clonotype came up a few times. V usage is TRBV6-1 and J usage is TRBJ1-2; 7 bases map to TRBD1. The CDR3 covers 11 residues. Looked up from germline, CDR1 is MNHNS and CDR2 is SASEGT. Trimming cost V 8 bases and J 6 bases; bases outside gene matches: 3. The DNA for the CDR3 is TGTGCCAGCCAGGGGACAGATGGCTACACCTTC. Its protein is CASQGTDGYTF.

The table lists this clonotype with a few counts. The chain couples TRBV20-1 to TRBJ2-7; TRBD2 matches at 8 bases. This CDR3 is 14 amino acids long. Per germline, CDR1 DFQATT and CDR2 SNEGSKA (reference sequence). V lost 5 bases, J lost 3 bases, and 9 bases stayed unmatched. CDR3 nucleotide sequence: TGCAGTGCTCGTCCGGGACTAGGTCGCTACGAGCAGTACTTC. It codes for CSARPGLGRYEQYF.

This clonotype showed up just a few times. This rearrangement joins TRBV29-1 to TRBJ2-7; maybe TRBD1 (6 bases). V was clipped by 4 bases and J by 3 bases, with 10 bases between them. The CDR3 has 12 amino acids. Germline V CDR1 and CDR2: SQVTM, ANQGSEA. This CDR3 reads CSVVTGDYEQYF. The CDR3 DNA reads TGCAGCGTTGTGACAGGCGACTACGAGCAGTACTTC.

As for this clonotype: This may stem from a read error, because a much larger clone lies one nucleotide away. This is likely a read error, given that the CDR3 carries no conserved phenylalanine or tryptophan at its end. DNA for the CDR3: TGTGCCAGCAGTTACTCAGTGACAGGAAATTACGAGCAGTACCTC. It translates to CASSYSVTGNYEQYL. This chain connects TRBV12-3 or TRBV12-4 to TRBJ2-7, with D maybe TRBD1 (6 bases). The V end lost 4 bases, the J end lost 4 bases, and 17 bases lay between the germline ends. The CDR3 contains 15 residues.

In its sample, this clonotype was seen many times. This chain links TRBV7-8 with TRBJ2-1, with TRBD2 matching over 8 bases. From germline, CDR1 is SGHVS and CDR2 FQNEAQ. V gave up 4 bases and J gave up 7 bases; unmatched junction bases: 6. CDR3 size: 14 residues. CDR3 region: CASSSPGTSNEQFF. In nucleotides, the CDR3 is TGTGCCAGCAGCTCTCCCGGGACTAGTAATGAGCAGTTCTTC.

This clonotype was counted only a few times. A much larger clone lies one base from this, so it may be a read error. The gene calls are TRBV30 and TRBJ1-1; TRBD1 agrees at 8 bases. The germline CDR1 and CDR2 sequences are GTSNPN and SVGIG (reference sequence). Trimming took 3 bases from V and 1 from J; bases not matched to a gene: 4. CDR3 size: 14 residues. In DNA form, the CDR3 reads TGTGCCTGGAGCCTGGGGACAGGGAACACTGAAGCTTTCTTT. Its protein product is CAWSLGTGNTEAFF.

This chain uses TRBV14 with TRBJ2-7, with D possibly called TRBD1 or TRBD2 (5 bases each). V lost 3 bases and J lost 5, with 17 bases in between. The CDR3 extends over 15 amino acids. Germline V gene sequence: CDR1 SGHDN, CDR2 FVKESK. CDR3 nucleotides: TGTGCCAGCAGCCATGAAGAGGGGAGTCCCGACGAGCAGTACTTC. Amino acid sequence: CASSHEEGSPDEQYF.

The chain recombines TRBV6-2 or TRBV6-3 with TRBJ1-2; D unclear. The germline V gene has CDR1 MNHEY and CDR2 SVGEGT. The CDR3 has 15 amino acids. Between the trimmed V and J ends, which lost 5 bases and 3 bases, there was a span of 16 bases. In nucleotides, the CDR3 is TGTGCCAGCAGTGAAAGGCCAGGTGGAGACTATGGCTACACCTTC. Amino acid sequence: CASSERPGGDYGYTF.

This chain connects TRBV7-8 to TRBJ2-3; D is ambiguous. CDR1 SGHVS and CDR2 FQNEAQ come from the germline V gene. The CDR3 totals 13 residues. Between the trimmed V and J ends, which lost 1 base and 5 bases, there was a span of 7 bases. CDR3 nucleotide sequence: TGTGCCAGCAGCTTAGTGGATGAAGATACGCAGTATTTT. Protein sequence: CASSLVDEDTQYF.

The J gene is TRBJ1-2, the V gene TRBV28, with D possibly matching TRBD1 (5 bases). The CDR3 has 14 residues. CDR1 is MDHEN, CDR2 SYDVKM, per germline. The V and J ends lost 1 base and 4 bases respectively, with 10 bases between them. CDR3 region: CASSLLGGGYGYTF. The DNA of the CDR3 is TGTGCCAGCAGTTTATTGGGGGGAGGCTATGGCTACACCTTC.

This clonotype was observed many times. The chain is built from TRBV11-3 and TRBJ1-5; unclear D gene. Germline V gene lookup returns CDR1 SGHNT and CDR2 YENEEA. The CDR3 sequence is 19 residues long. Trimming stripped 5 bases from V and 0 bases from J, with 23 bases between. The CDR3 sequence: CASSPPRGHDHYSNQPQHF. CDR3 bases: TGTGCCAGCAGCCCCCCCCGTGGCCACGATCATTATAGCAATCAGCCCCAGCATTTT.

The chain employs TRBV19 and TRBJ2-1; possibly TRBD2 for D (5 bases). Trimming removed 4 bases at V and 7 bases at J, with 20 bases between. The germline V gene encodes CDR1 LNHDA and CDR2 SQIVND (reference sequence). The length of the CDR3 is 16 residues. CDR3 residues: CASSTRSELLSNEQFF. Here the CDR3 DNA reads TGTGCCAGTAGTACCCGTAGCGAGCTCCTATCGAATGAGCAGTTCTTC.

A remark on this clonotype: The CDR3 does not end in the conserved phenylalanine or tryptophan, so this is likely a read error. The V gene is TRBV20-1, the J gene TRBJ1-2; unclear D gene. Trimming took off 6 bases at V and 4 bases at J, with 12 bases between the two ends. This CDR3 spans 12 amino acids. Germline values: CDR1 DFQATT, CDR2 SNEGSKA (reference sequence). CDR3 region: CSASRNLYGYTS. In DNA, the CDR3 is TGCAGTGCCTCCAGGAATCTCTATGGCTACACCTCC.

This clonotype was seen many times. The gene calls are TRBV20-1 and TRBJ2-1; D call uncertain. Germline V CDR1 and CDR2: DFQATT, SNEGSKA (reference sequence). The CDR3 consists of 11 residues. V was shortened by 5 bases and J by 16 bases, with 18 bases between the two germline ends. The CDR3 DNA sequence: TGCAGTGCTCTAGACTTAAACCTTGCTTTCTTC. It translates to CSALDLNLAFF.